This T cell receptor (beta chain) was profiled in a study of human T cells and chemical hapten exposure. This sample's time point: pre-sensitization, week 0. Treatment here: therapeutic diphenylcyclopropenone sensitization with weekly scalp DPC. The CDR3 extends over 13 amino acids. V was cut by 4 bases and J by 3 bases, with 7 bases left in between. TCRdb re-called the RACE reads through MiXCR, storing one row per CDR3 protein. Here the sample spans roughly 260,000 distinct CDR3 sequences, roughly 8.9% being singletons. The TCR was taken from a middle-aged woman with alopecia areata. Some clones in this sample may be carry-over from other donors' samples. This sequence joins TRBV12-3 or TRBV12-4 and TRBJ1-5; perhaps TRBD1 as D (5 bases). The input for sequencing was whole blood, taken in connection with sensitization to the hapten diphenylcyclopropenone (DPC). CDR3 DNA: TGTGCCAGCAGTTGGGGCTCCAATCAGCCCCAGCATTTT. Protein product: CASSWGSNQPQHF.